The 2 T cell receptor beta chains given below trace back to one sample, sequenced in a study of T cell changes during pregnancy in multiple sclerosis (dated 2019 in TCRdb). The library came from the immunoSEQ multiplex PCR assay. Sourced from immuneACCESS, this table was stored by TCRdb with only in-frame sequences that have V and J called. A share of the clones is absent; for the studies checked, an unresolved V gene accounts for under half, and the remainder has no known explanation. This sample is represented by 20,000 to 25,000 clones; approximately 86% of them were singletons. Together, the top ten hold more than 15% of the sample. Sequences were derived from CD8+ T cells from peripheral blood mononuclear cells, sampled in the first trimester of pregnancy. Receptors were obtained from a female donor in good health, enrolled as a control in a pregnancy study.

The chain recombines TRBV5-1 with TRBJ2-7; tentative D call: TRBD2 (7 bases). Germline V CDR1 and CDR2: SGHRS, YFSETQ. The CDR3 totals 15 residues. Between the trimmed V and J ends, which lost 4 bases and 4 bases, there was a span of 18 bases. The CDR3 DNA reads TGCGCCAGCAGCCTGACGGGGGGCGCGGGATACGAGCAGTACTTC. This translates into CASSLTGGAGYEQYF. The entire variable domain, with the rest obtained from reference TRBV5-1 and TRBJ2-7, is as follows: KAGVTQTPRYLIKTRGQQVTLSCSPISGHRSVSWYQQTPGQGLQFLFEYFSETQRNKGNFPGRFSGRQFSNSRSEMNVSTLELGDSALYLCASSLTGGAGYEQYFGPGTRLTVT.

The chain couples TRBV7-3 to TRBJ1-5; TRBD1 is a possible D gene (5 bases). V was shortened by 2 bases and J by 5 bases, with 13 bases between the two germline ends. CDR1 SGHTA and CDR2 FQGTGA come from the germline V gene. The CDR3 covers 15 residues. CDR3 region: CASSLQEQGDQPQHF. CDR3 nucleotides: TGTGCCAGCAGCTTACAGGAGCAGGGTGATCAGCCCCAGCATTTT. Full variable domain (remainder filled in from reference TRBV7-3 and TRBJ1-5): GAGVSQTPSNKVTEKGKYVELRCDPISGHTALYWYRQSLGQGPEFLIYFQGTGAADDSGLPNDRFFAVRPEGSVSTLKIQRTERGDSAVYLCASSLQEQGDQPQHFGDGTRLSIL.